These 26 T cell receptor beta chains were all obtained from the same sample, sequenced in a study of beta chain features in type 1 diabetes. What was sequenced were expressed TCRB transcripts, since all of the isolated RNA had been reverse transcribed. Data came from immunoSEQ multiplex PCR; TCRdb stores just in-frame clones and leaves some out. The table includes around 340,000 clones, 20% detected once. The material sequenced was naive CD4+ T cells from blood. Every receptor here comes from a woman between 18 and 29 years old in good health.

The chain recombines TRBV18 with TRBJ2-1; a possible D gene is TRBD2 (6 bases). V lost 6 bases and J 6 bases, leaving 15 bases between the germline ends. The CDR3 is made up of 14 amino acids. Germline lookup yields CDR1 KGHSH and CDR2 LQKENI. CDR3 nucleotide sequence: TGTGCCAGCTCGGCGCCTGCGGGGCCCAATGAGCAGTTCTTC. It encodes CASSAPAGPNEQFF. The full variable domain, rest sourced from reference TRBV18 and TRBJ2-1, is NAGVMQNPRHLVRRRGQEARLRCSPMKGHSHVYWYRQLPEEGLKFMVYLQKENIIDESGMPKERFSAEFPKEGPSILRIQQVVRGDSAAYFCASSAPAGPNEQFFGPGTRLTVL.

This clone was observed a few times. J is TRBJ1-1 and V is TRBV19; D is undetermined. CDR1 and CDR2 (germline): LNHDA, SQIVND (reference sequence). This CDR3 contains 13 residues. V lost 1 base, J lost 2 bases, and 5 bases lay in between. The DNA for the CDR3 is TGTGCCAGTAGTATAGTATCCAACACTGAAGCTTTCTTT. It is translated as CASSIVSNTEAFF.

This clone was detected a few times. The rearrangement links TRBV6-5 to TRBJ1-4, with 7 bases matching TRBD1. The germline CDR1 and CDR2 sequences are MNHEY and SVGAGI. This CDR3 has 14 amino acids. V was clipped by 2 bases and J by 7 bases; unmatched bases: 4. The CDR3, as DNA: TGTGCCAGCAGTTACGAGGGGGCGGGTGAAAAACTGTTTTTT. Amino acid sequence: CASSYEGAGEKLFF.

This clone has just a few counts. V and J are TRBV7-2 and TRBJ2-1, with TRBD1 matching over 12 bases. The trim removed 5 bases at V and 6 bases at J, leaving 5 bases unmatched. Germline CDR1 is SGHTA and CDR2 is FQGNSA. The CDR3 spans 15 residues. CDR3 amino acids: CASSQGQGAPNEQFF. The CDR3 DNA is TGTGCCAGCAGCCAGGGACAGGGGGCCCCCAATGAGCAGTTCTTC.

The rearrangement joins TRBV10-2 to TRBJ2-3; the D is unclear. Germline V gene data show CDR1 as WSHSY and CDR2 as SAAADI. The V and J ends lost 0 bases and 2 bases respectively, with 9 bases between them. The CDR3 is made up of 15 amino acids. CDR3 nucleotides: TGCGCCAGCAGTGAGTCGCCGGGTTACACAGATACGCAGTATTTT. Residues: CASSESPGYTDTQYF.

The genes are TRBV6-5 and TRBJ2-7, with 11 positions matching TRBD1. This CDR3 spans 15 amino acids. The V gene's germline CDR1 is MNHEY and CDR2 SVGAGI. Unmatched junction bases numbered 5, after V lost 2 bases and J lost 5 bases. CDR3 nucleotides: TGTGCCAGCAGTTACCGAGGACAGGGGGCAGACGAGCAGTACTTC. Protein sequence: CASSYRGQGADEQYF.

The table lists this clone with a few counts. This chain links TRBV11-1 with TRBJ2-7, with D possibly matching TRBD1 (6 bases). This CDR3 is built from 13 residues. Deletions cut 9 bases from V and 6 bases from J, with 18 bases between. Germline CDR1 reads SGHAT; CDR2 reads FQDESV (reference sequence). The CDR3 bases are TGTGCCAGTCAGGGGTCGTCGTCTGGCGAGCAGTACTTC. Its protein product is CASQGSSSGEQYF.

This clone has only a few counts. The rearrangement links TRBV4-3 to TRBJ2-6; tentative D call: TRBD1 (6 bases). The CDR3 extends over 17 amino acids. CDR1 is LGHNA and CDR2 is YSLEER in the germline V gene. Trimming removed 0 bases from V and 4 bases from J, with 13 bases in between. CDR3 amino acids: CASSQEWGRTGANVLTF. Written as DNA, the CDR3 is TGCGCCAGCAGCCAAGAATGGGGGCGCACCGGGGCCAACGTCCTGACTTTC.

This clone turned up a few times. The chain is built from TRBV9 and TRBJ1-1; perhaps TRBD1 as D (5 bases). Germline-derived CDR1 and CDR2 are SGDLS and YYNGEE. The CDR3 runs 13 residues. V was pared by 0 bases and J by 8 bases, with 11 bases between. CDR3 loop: CASSVEGRAEAFF. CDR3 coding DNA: TGTGCCAGCAGCGTAGAGGGGAGGGCGGAAGCTTTCTTT.

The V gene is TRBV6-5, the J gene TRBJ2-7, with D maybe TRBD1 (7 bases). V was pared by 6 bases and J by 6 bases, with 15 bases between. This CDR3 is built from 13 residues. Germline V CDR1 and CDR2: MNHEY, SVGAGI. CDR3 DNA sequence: TGTGCCAGCAGCTCACGGAGGGGGCTCGAGCAGTACTTC. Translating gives CASSSRRGLEQYF.

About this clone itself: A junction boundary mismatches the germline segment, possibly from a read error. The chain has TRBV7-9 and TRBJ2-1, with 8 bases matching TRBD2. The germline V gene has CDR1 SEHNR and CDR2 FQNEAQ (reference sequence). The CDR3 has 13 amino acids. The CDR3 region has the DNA TGTGCCGCGGGGGGCCTAAAAACTACCAAGGGGGTCTTC. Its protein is CAAGGLKTTKGVF. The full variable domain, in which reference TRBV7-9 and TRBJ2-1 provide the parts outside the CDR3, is DTGVSQNPRHKITKRGQNVTFRCDPISEHNRLYWYRQTLGQGPEFLTYFQNEAQLEKSRLLSDRFSAERPKGSFSTLEIQRTEQGDSAMYLCAAGGLKTTKGVFGPGTRLTVL.

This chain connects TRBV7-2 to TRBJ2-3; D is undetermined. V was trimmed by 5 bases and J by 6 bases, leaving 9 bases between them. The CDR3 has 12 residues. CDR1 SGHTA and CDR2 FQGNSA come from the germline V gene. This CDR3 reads CASSPMRDTQYF. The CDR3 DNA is TGTGCCAGCAGCCCCATGAGGGATACGCAGTATTTT.

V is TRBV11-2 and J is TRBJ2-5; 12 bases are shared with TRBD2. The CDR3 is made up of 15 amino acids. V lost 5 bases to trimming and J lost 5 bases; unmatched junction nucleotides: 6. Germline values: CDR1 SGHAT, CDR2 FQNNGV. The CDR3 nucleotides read TGTGCCAGCAGCCTTCAGACTAGCGGGGGTGAGACCCAGTACTTC. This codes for CASSLQTSGGETQYF.

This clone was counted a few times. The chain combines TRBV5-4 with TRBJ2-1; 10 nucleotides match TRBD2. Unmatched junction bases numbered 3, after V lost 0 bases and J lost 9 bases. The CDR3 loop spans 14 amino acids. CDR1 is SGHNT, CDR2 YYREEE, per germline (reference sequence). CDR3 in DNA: TGTGCCAGCAGCTTGGAGCGGGAGGGTACTGAGCAGTTCTTC. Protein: CASSLEREGTEQFF.

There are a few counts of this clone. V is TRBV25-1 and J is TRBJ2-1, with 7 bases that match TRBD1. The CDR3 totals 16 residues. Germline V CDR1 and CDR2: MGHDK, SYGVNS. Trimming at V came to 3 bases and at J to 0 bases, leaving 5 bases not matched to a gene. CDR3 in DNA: TGTGCCAGCAGTGAGGCGACAGGGAGCTCCTACAATGAGCAGTTCTTC. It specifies CASSEATGSSYNEQFF. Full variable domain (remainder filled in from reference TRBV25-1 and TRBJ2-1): EADIYQTPRYLVIGTGKKITLECSQTMGHDKMYWYQQDPGMELHLIHYSYGVNSTEKGDLSSESTVSRIRTEHFPLTLESARPSHTSQYLCASSEATGSSYNEQFFGPGTRLTVL.

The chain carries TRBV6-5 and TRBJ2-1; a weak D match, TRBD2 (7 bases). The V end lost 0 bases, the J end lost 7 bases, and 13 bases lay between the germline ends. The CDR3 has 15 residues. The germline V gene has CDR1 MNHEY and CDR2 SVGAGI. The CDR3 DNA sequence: TGTGCCAGCAGTTACTCCGGGGGGCCCCCAAATGAGCAGTTCTTC. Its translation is CASSYSGGPPNEQFF.

The CDR3 is CASSLGLAYDNEQFF. The CDR3 DNA reads TGTGCCAGCAGCTTGGGACTAGCGTACGACAATGAGCAGTTCTTC. The chain carries TRBV5-4 and TRBJ2-1; 8 bases are shared with TRBD2. This CDR3 comprises 15 residues. Germline CDR1 is SGHNT and CDR2 is YYREEE (reference sequence). V lost 0 bases, J lost 5 bases, and 4 bases stayed unmatched.

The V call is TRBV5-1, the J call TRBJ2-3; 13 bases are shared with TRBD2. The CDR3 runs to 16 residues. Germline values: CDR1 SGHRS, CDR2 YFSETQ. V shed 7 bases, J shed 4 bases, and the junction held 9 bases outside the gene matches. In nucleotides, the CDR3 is TGCGCCAGCGGCAGTACTAGCGGGGGGGCGTCAGATACGCAGTATTTT. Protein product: CASGSTSGGASDTQYF.

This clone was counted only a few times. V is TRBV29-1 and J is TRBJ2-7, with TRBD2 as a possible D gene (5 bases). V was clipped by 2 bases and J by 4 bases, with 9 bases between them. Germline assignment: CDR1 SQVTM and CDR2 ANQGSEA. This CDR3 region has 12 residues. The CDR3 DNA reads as TGCAGCGTTGAACTGACTATTTACGAGCAGTACTTC. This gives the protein CSVELTIYEQYF.

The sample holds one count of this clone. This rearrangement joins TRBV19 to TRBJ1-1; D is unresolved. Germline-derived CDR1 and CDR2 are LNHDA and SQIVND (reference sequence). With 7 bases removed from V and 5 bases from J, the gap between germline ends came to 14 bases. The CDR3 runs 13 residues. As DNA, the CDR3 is TGTGCCAGTACCCTCGGGGAGTGGACTGAAGCTTTCTTT. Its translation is CASTLGEWTEAFF.

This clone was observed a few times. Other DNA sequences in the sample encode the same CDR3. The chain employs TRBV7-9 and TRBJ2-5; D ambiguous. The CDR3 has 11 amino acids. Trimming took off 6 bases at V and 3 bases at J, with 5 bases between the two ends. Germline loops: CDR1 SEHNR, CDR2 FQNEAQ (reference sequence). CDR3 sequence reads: CASSPKETQYF. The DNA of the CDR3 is TGTGCCAGCAGTCCCAAAGAGACCCAGTACTTC. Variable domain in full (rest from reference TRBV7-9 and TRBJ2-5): DTGVSQNPRHKITKRGQNVTFRCDPISEHNRLYWYRQTLGQGPEFLTYFQNEAQLEKSRLLSDRFSAERPKGSFSTLEIQRTEQGDSAMYLCASSPKETQYFGPGTRLLVL.

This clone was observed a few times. The CDR3 protein is CASSKSGQGYEQYF. DNA of the CDR3: TGCGCCAGCAGCAAATCGGGACAGGGGTACGAGCAGTACTTC. The V call is TRBV5-1, the J call TRBJ2-7; 10 bases line up with TRBD1. V lost 4 bases and J lost 4; bases outside the gene matches: 5. CDR3 length equals 14 residues. Germline V gives CDR1 SGHRS, CDR2 YFSETQ.

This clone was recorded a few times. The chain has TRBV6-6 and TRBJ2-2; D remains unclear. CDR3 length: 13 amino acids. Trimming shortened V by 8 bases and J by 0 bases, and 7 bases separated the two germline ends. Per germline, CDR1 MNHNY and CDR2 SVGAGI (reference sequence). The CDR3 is CASRVSNTGELFF. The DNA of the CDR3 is TGTGCCAGCCGGGTGTCGAACACCGGGGAGCTGTTTTTT.

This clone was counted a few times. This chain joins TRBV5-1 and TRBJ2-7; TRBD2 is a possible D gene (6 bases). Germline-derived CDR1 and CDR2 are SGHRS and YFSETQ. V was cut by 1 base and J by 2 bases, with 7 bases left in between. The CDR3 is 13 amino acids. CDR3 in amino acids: CASSLREAYEQYF. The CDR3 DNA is TGCGCCAGCAGCTTGAGGGAGGCCTACGAGCAGTACTTC.

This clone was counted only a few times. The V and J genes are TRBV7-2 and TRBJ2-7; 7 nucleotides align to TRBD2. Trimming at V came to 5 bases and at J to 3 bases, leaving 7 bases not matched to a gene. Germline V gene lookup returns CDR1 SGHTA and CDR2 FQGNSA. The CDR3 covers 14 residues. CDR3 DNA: TGTGCCAGCAGCCGCGGGGGTTCGGACTACGAGCAGTACTTC. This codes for CASSRGGSDYEQYF.

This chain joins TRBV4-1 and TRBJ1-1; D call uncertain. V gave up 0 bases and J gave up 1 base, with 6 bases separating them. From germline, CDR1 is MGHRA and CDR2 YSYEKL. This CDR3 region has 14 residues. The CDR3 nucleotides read TGCGCCAGCAGCCAAGATAGCCCGAACACTGAAGCTTTCTTT. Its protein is CASSQDSPNTEAFF.